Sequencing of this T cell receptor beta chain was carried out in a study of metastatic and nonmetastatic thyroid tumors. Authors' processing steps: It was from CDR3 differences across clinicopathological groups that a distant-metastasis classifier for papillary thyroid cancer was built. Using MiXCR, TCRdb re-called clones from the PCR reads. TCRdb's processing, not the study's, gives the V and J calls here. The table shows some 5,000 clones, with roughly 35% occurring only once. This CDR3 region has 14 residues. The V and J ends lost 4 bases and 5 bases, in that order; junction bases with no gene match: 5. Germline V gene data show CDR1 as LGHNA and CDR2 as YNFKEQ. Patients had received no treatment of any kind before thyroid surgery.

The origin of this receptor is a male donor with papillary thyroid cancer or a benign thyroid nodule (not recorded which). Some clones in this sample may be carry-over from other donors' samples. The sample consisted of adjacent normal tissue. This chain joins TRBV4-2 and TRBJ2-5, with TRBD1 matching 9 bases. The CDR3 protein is CASSPGTGPETQYF. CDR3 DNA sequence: TGTGCCAGCAGCCCAGGGACAGGGCCGGAGACCCAGTACTTC.